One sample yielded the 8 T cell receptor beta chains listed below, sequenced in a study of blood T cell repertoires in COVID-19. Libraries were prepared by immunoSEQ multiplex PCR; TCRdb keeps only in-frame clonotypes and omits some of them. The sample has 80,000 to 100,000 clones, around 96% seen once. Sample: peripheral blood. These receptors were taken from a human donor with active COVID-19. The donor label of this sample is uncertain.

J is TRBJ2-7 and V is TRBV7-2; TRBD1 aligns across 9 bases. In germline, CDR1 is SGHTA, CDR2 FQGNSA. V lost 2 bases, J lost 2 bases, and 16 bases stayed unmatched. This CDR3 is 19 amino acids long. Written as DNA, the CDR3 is TGTGCCAGCAGCTTACAGGGCCGGACAGGGGAGGGATGGACCTACGAGCAGTACTTC. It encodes CASSLQGRTGEGWTYEQYF.

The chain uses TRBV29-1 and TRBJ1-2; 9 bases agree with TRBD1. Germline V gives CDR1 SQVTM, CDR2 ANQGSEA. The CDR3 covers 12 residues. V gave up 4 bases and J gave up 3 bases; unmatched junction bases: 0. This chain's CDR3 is CSVGDRDYGYTF. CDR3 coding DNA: TGCAGCGTTGGGGACAGGGACTATGGCTACACCTTC.

In DNA form, the CDR3 reads TGCGCCAGCAGCTTGGCCCTAGCGGGGGGCACAGATACGCAGTATTTT. Protein sequence: CASSLALAGGTDTQYF. This chain connects TRBV5-1 to TRBJ2-3; 10 bases match TRBD2. CDR3 length: 16 residues. J was trimmed by 1 base and V by 0 bases; bases with no gene match: 2. Germline V gene lookup returns CDR1 SGHRS and CDR2 YFSETQ.

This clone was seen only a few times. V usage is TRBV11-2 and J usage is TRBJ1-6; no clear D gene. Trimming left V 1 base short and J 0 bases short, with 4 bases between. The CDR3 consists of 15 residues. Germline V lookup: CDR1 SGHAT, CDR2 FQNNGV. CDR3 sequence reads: CASSLGSSYNSPLHF. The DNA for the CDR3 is TGTGCCAGCAGCTTAGGGAGCTCCTATAATTCACCCCTCCACTTT.

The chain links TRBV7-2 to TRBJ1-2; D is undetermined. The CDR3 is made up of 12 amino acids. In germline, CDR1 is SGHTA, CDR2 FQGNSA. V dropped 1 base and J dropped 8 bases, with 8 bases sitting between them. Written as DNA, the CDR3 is TGTGCCAGCAGCTTAGATCTGGGCGGCTACACCTTC. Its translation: CASSLDLGGYTF. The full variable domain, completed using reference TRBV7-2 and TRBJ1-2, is GAGVSQSPSNKVTEKGKDVELRCDPISGHTALYWYRQSLGQGLEFLIYFQGNSAPDKSGLPSDRFSAERTGGSVSTLTIQRTQQEDSAVYLCASSLDLGGYTFGSGTRLTVV.

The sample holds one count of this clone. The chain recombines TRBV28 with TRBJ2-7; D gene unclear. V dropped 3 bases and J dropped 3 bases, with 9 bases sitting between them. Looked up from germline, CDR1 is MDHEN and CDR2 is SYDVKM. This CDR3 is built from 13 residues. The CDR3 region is CASSFRRIYEQYF. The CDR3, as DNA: TGTGCCAGCAGTTTTCGGCGGATCTACGAGCAGTACTTC.

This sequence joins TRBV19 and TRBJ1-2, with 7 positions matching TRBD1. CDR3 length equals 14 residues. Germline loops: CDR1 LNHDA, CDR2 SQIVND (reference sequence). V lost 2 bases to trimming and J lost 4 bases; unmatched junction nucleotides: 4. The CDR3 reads CASSITGQTYGYTF. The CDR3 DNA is TGTGCCAGTAGTATAACGGGACAGACCTATGGCTACACCTTC.

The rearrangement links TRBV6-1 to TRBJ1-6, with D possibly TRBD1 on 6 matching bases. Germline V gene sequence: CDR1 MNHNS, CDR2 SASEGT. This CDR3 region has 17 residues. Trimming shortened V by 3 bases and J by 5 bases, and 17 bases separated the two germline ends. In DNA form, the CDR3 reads TGTGCCAGCAGTGACGCCACCAGGGGAGTGAATAATTCACCCCTCCACTTT. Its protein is CASSDATRGVNNSPLHF.